Below, 28 T cell receptor beta chains from the same sample are listed, as sequenced in a study of T cell responses to AZD1222 COVID-19 vaccine. Assay: immunoSEQ multiplex PCR; the TCRdb copy retains only in-frame clones and omits some. The profile shows approximately 100,000 clones, approximately 89% of them singletons. Sequencing used peripheral blood, obtained 28 days after the second AZD1222 dose. The source of these receptors is an adult who received the AZD1222 COVID-19 vaccine.

The J gene is TRBJ2-1, the V gene TRBV19, with D unclear. V shed 1 base and J shed 6 bases, with 13 bases lying between them. Germline CDR1 and CDR2: LNHDA and SQIVND (reference sequence). This CDR3 is 15 amino acids long. The CDR3 coding sequence is TGTGCCAGTAGTATAGCCCTGGACCGGCTCAATGAGCAGTTCTTC. This sequence encodes CASSIALDRLNEQFF.

The chain couples TRBV7-2 to TRBJ2-7, with D perhaps matching TRBD1 (6 bases). Germline loops: CDR1 SGHTA, CDR2 FQGNSA. Trimming shortened V by 5 bases and J by 5 bases, and 13 bases separated the two germline ends. This CDR3 has 13 residues. Here the CDR3 DNA reads TGTGCCAGCAGCCCGGAGAGGGGGAACGAGCAGTACTTC. Protein sequence: CASSPERGNEQYF.

The J gene is TRBJ2-1, the V gene TRBV11-3; TRBD2 matches 14 bases. V was pared by 2 bases and J by 13 bases, with 10 bases of the junction left unmatched. CDR1 and CDR2 from the germline V gene are SGHNT and YENEEA. This CDR3 spans 16 amino acids. The CDR3 DNA is TGTGCCAGCAGCTTAAACCTAGGACTAGCGGGAGGCCCTCAGTTCTTC. Its translation: CASSLNLGLAGGPQFF.

This clone was seen only a few times. The chain couples TRBV2 to TRBJ2-1; 10 bases are shared with TRBD2. From germline, CDR1 is SNHLY and CDR2 FYNNEI. CDR3 length: 16 amino acids. V was clipped by 7 bases and J by 7 bases; unmatched bases: 13. The CDR3 here is CASTVRSGRAENEQFF. CDR3 coding DNA: TGTGCCAGCACCGTACGGAGCGGGAGGGCCGAAAATGAGCAGTTCTTC.

The V and J genes are TRBV29-1 and TRBJ1-2; TRBD1 matches 8 bases. The V gene end was trimmed by 5 bases and the J gene end by 3 bases; junction bases not matched to a gene: 2. CDR1 and CDR2 (germline): SQVTM, ANQGSEA. The CDR3 is 12 amino acids. The CDR3 protein is CSVPTGDYGYTF. The CDR3 DNA reads TGCAGCGTTCCGACAGGGGACTATGGCTACACCTTC. Using reference TRBV29-1 and TRBJ1-2 for the parts outside the CDR3, the full variable domain is SAVISQKPSRDICQRGTSLTIQCQVDSQVTMMFWYRQQPGQSLTLIATANQGSEATYESGFVIDKFPISRPNLTFSTLTVSNMSPEDSSIYLCSVPTGDYGYTFGSGTRLTVV.

This rearrangement joins TRBV5-1 to TRBJ2-1, with 7 bases lining up with TRBD1. Germline loops: CDR1 SGHRS, CDR2 YFSETQ. The CDR3 is 14 amino acids. J gave up 5 bases and V 0 bases, and 2 bases lay outside the gene matches. The CDR3 nucleotides are TGCGCCAGCAGCTTGGCGGACAGGAACAATGAGCAGTTCTTC. Translating it yields CASSLADRNNEQFF.

The chain links TRBV5-1 to TRBJ2-7; 10 positions agree with TRBD1. Per the germline V gene, CDR1 is SGHRS and CDR2 is YFSETQ. The CDR3 is made up of 14 amino acids. V shed 4 bases, J shed 2 bases, and the junction held 3 bases outside the gene matches. Written as DNA, the CDR3 is TGCGCCAGCAGCAGTGGACAGGGGGCCTACGAGCAGTACTTC. This encodes CASSSGQGAYEQYF.

The sample holds one count of this clone. The chain employs TRBV7-9 and TRBJ1-1, with 9 bases lining up with TRBD1. The CDR3 has 16 residues. The V gene's germline CDR1 is SEHNR and CDR2 FQNEAQ (reference sequence). V lost 4 bases and J lost 11; bases outside the gene matches: 17. CDR3 loop: CASSWLRTGVVAEAFF. Written as DNA, the CDR3 is TGTGCCAGCAGCTGGTTACGGACAGGGGTGGTCGCAGAGGCTTTCTTT.

The V gene is TRBV29-1, the J gene TRBJ2-1; 9 bases match TRBD2. Germline V lookup: CDR1 SQVTM, CDR2 ANQGSEA. J lost 7 bases, V lost 0 bases, and 16 bases had no gene match. This CDR3 region has 18 residues. The CDR3 spells CSVEDQAGGPILGNEQFF. The CDR3 coding sequence is TGCAGCGTTGAAGATCAAGCGGGGGGCCCGATACTGGGGAATGAGCAGTTCTTC.

The rearrangement uses TRBV27 and TRBJ1-2; D unclear. The CDR3 is made up of 13 amino acids. Germline V gene data show CDR1 as MNHEY and CDR2 as SMNVEV (reference sequence). V was shortened by 3 bases and J by 0 bases, with 5 bases between the two germline ends. Here the CDR3 DNA reads TGTGCCAGCAGTTTCAGCTCTAACTATGGCTACACCTTC. This translates into CASSFSSNYGYTF.

The chain joins TRBV7-6 to TRBJ2-1; no reliable D call. Germline assignment: CDR1 SGHVS and CDR2 FNYEAQ. Trimming stripped 3 bases from V and 0 bases from J, with 12 bases between. The CDR3 contains 16 residues. CDR3 loop: CASSLQAPSSYNEQFF. The CDR3 DNA follows: TGTGCCAGCAGCTTGCAAGCTCCGAGCTCCTACAATGAGCAGTTCTTC. Variable domain in full (rest from reference TRBV7-6 and TRBJ2-1): GAGVSQSPRYKVTKRGQDVALRCDPISGHVSLYWYRQALGQGPEFLTYFNYEAQQDKSGLPNDRFSAERPEGSISTLTIQRTEQRDSAMYRCASSLQAPSSYNEQFFGPGTRLTVL.

This clone was picked up one time. The rearrangement joins TRBV9 to TRBJ1-2; 8 bases agree with TRBD1. The CDR3 is 12 residues long. Germline V CDR1 and CDR2: SGDLS, YYNGEE. After removal of 7 bases from V and 4 bases from J, the junction contained 3 bases not matched to a gene. DNA of the CDR3: TGTGCCAGCCGGACAGGGTCCTATGGCTACACCTTC. Protein: CASRTGSYGYTF.

In this sample, this clone turned up once. The chain links TRBV7-2 to TRBJ2-2; D is unclear. There are 13 residues in the CDR3. V shed 4 bases and J shed 6 bases, with 9 bases lying between them. In germline, CDR1 is SGHTA, CDR2 FQGNSA. CDR3 sequence (DNA): TGTGCCAGCAGCTACCCCGGGTCCGGGGAGCTGTTTTTT. Amino acids: CASSYPGSGELFF. Complete variable domain (other parts from reference TRBV7-2 and TRBJ2-2): GAGVSQSPSNKVTEKGKDVELRCDPISGHTALYWYRQSLGQGLEFLIYFQGNSAPDKSGLPSDRFSAERTGGSVSTLTIQRTQQEDSAVYLCASSYPGSGELFFGEGSRLTVL.

The rearrangement links TRBV5-5 to TRBJ2-3, with a weak D call TRBD1 (6 bases). V lost 5 bases and J 6 bases, leaving 13 bases between the germline ends. Germline assignment: CDR1 SGHKS and CDR2 YYEKEE (reference sequence). The CDR3 extends over 13 amino acids. The CDR3 DNA sequence: TGTGCCAGCAGGATCAGGGGCAGCGATACGCAGTATTTT. Protein sequence: CASRIRGSDTQYF.

CDR3 loop: CASSYYLRDSPLHF. The CDR3 coding sequence is TGTGCCAGCAGTTACTACCTCAGGGATTCACCCCTCCACTTT. The rearrangement joins TRBV6-2 or TRBV6-3 to TRBJ1-6; weak D call: TRBD1 (5 bases). In germline, CDR1 is MNHEY, CDR2 SVGEGT. The CDR3 length is 14 residues. The V gene lost 1 base and the J gene lost 8 bases, with 9 bases spanning the gap.

This clone turned up a few times. The J gene is TRBJ2-3, the V gene TRBV12-1; no check of the table's D call, TRBD2, against the DNA was made. TRBV12-1 constitutes a pseudogene. The CDR3 contains 20 residues. The CDR3 loop is CASSFARTGGLAGVSDTQYF. The CDR3 DNA reads as TGTGCCAGCAGCTTTGCAAGGACAGGGGGCCTAGCGGGAGTCTCAGATACGCAGTATTTT.

V is TRBV7-2 and J is TRBJ1-3; no reliable D call. The germline V and J ends were trimmed by 6 bases and 7 bases, with 13 bases remaining between them. Germline CDR1 SGHTA, CDR2 FQGNSA. The length of the CDR3 is 13 residues. CDR3 sequence (DNA): TGTGCCAGCAGAAGTGGAACGAGGAACACCATATATTTT. This translates into CASRSGTRNTIYF. Full variable domain (outside the CDR3, taken from reference TRBV7-2 and TRBJ1-3): GAGVSQSPSNKVTEKGKDVELRCDPISGHTALYWYRQSLGQGLEFLIYFQGNSAPDKSGLPSDRFSAERTGGSVSTLTIQRTQQEDSAVYLCASRSGTRNTIYFGEGSWLTVV.

The sample holds one count of this clone. The rearrangement uses TRBV5-1 and TRBJ1-6, with no clear D. Germline assignment: CDR1 SGHRS and CDR2 YFSETQ. The V gene lost 0 bases and the J gene lost 0 bases, with 7 bases spanning the gap. The CDR3 is made up of 16 amino acids. DNA for the CDR3: TGCGCCAGCAGCTTGGAGAAAAGCTCCTATAATTCACCCCTCCACTTT. Translating it yields CASSLEKSSYNSPLHF.

The J gene is TRBJ1-5, the V gene TRBV5-6; TRBD1 aligns across 8 bases. Trimming at V came to 0 bases and at J to 2 bases, leaving 1 base not matched to a gene. Germline values: CDR1 SGHDT, CDR2 YYEEEE. CDR3 length equals 15 residues. DNA of the CDR3: TGTGCCAGCAGCTTGGCAGGGGGCGGCAATCAGCCCCAGCATTTT. This encodes CASSLAGGGNQPQHF.

The chain employs TRBV18 and TRBJ1-3; perhaps TRBD1 as D (5 bases). V lost 5 bases to trimming and J lost 3 bases, with 17 bases between them. Germline values: CDR1 KGHSH, CDR2 LQKENI. This CDR3 spans 16 amino acids. CDR3 region: CASSSQDGVIGNTIYF. The DNA of the CDR3 is TGTGCCAGCTCATCACAGGACGGCGTAATTGGAAACACCATATATTTT. The full variable domain, with the rest looked up from reference TRBV18 and TRBJ1-3, is NAGVMQNPRHLVRRRGQEARLRCSPMKGHSHVYWYRQLPEEGLKFMVYLQKENIIDESGMPKERFSAEFPKEGPSILRIQQVVRGDSAAYFCASSSQDGVIGNTIYFGEGSWLTVV.

The rearrangement links TRBV3-1 (or the pseudogene TRBV3-2) to TRBJ1-6, with 7 positions matching TRBD1. J gave up 3 bases and V 2 bases, and 1 base lay outside the gene matches. Germline V gives CDR1 LGHDT, CDR2 YNNKEL (reference sequence). The CDR3 consists of 15 residues. Written as DNA, the CDR3 is TGTGCCAGCAGCCAAAGGGACAGCTATAATTCACCCCTCCACTTT. This codes for CASSQRDSYNSPLHF.

The V call is TRBV19, the J call TRBJ1-4; D is unclear. This CDR3 is 15 amino acids long. Trimming removed 9 bases at V and 5 bases at J, with 19 bases between. Germline V gene lookup returns CDR1 LNHDA and CDR2 SQIVND (reference sequence). The CDR3, as DNA: TGTGCCAGCAGCCTAGCGAGAGGGCCCAATGAAAAACTGTTTTTT. This gives the protein CASSLARGPNEKLFF.

The chain's CDR3 is CASSFGTAQDEKLFF. CDR3 sequence (DNA): TGTGCCAGCTCCTTCGGGACCGCGCAGGATGAAAAACTGTTTTTT. V usage is TRBV18 and J usage is TRBJ1-4; a possible D gene is TRBD1 (5 bases). Trimming cost V 6 bases and J 6 bases, with 17 bases left between them. The CDR3 loop spans 15 amino acids. CDR1 is KGHSH, CDR2 LQKENI, per germline.

The gene calls are TRBV7-2 and TRBJ1-5; 7 bases map to TRBD1. This CDR3 is built from 15 residues. V was pared by 6 bases and J by 6 bases, with 11 bases of the junction left unmatched. The germline gives CDR1 SGHTA, CDR2 FQGNSA. CDR3 DNA: TGTGCCAGCAGTACACCCGGCAGGGGGGGTCAGCCCCAGCATTTT. Translation: CASSTPGRGGQPQHF.

The chain recombines TRBV28 with TRBJ1-1; D possibly corresponds to TRBD1 (6 bases). The CDR3 length is 17 residues. In germline, CDR1 is MDHEN, CDR2 SYDVKM. Trimming took 3 bases from V and 0 from J, leaving 17 bases between them. This CDR3 reads CASSFGQGILMNTEAFF. The CDR3 DNA sequence: TGTGCCAGCAGTTTTGGGCAGGGGATCCTAATGAACACTGAAGCTTTCTTT.

The chain uses TRBV4-3 and TRBJ2-7; 7 bases align to TRBD2. The CDR3 contains 14 residues. Trimming removed 5 bases from V and 4 bases from J; junction bases left unmatched: 8. In germline, CDR1 is LGHNA, CDR2 YSLEER. This CDR3 is CASSAGLGGYEQYF. CDR3 in DNA: TGCGCCAGCAGCGCGGGACTCGGGGGGTACGAGCAGTACTTC.

The chain employs TRBV6-5 and TRBJ1-2; a weak D match, TRBD1 (5 bases). The V gene lost 6 bases and the J gene lost 5 bases, with 10 bases spanning the gap. The germline gives CDR1 MNHEY, CDR2 SVGAGI. CDR3 length: 12 residues. CDR3 DNA sequence: TGTGCCAGCAGCCCGGGACTTTATGGCTACACCTTC. Its translation: CASSPGLYGYTF.

This chain uses TRBV9 with TRBJ1-2; the match to TRBD1 covers 8 bases. Germline lookup yields CDR1 SGDLS and CDR2 YYNGEE. The CDR3 is 18 residues long. V lost 4 bases and J lost 3; bases outside the gene matches: 17. This chain's CDR3 is CASSSRSALGQGDYGYTF. CDR3 nucleotides: TGTGCCAGCAGCTCCCGTTCCGCCCTAGGACAGGGTGACTATGGCTACACCTTC.